Reported below is one TCR beta chain. TCRbeta library preparation incorporated unique molecular identifiers. MiXCR, run by TCRdb on the PCR reads, gives a single entry per CDR3 protein. The profile covers under 450,000 distinct CDR3 sequences, with 10% to 15% appearing a single time and around 4.5% taken by the ten largest. The data were taken from a study of T-cell reconstitution after alpha-beta-depleted transplantation in children. This CDR3 is built from 17 residues. Deletions cut 4 bases from V and 0 bases from J, with 15 bases between. Per germline, CDR1 SGHVS and CDR2 FQNEAQ. This sample comprised PBMCs, obtained from the stem cell graft. This chain links TRBV7-8 with TRBJ1-4; D gene ambiguous. This TCR derives from a human donor who donated a stem cell graft to a child with Fanconi anemia. The CDR3 region is CASSSNQLTATNEKLFF. DNA of the CDR3: TGTGCCAGCAGCTCAAACCAACTGACCGCAACTAATGAAAAACTGTTTTTT.